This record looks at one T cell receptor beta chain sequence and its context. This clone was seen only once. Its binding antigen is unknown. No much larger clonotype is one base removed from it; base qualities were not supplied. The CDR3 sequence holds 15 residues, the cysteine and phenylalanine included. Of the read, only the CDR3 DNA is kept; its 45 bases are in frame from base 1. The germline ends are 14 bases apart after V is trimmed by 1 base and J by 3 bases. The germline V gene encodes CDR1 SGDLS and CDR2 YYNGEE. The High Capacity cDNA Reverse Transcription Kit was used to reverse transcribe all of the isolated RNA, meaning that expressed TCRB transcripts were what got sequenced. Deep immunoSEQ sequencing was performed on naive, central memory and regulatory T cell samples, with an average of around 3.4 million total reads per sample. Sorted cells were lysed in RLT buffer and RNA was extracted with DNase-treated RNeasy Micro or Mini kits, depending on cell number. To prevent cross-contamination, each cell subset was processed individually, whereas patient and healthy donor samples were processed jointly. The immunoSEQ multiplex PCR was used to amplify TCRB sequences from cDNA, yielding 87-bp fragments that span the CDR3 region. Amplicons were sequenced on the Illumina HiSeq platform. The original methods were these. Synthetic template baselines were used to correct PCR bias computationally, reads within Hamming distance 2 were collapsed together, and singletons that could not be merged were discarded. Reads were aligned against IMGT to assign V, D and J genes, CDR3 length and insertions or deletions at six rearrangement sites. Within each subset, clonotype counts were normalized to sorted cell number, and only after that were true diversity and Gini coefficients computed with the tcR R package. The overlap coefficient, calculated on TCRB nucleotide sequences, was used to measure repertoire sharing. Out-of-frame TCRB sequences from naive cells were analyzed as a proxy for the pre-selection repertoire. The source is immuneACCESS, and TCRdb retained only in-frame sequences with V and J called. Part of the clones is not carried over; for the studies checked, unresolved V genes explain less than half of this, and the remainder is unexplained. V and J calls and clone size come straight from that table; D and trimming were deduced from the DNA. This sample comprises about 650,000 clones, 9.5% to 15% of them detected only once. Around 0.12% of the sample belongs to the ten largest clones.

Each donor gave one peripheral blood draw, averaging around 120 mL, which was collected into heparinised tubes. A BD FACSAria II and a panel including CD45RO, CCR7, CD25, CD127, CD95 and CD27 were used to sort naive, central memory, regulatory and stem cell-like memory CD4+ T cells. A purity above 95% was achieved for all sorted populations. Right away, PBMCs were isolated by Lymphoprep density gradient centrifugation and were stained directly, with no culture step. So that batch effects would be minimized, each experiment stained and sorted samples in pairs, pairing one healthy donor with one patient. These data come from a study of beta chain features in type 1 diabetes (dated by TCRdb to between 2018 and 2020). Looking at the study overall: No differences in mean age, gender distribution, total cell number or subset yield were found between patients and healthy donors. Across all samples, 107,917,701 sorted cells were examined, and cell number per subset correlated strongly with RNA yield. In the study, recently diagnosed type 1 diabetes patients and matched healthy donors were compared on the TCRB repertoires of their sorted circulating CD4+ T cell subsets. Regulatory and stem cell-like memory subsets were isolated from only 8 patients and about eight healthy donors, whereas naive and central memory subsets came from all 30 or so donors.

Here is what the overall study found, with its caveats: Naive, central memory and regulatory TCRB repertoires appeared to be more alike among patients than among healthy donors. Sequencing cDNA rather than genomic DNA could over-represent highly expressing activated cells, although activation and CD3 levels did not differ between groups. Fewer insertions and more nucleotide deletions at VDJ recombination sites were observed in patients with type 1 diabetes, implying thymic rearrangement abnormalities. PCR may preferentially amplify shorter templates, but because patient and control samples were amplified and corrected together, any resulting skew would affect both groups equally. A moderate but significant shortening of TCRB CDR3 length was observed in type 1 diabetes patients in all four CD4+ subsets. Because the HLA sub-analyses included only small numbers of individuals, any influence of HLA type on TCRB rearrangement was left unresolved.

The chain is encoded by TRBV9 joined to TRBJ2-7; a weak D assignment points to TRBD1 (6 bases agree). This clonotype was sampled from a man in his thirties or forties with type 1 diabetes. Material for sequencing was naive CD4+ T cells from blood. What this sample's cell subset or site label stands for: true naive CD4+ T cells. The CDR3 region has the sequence CASSVTGTPNYEQYF. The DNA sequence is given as TGTGCCAGCAGCGTAACCGGGACACCGAACTACGAGCAGTACTTC.